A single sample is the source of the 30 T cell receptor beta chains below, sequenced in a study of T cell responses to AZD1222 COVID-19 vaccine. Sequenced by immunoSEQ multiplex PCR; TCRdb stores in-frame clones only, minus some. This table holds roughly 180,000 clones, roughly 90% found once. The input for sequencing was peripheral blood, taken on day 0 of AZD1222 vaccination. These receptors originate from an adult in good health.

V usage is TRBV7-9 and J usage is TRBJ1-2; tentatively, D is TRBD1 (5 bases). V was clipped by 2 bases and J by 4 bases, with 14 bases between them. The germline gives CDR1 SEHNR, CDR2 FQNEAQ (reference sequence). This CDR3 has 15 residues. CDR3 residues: CASSLSGAARYGYTF. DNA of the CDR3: TGTGCCAGCAGCTTATCCGGGGCAGCGCGCTATGGCTACACCTTC.

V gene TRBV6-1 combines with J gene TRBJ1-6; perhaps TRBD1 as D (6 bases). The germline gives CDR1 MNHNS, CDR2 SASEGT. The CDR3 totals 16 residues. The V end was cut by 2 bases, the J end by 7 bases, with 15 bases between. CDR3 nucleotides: TGTGCCAGCAGTGAATATTCGAGGGGGGGGAATTCACCCCTCCACTTT. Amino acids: CASSEYSRGGNSPLHF.

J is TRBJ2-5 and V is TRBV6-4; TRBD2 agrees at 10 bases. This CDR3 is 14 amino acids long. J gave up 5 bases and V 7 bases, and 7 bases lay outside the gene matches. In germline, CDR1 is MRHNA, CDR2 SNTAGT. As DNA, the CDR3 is TGTGCCAGCACCCTAGCGGGAGTTTCGGAGACCCAGTACTTC. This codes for CASTLAGVSETQYF.

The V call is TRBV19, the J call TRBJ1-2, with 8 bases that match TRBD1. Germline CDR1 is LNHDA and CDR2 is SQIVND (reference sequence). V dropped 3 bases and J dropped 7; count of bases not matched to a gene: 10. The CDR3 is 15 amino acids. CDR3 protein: CASSIGRGQSGGYTF. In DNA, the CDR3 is TGTGCCAGTAGTATCGGCAGGGGGCAGTCAGGTGGCTACACCTTC.

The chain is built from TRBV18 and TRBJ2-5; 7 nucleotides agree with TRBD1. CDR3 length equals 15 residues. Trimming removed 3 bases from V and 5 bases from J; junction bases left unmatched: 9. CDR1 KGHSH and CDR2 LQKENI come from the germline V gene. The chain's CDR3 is CASSPTGILTETQYF. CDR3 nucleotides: TGTGCCAGCTCACCGACAGGGATCTTAACGGAGACCCAGTACTTC.

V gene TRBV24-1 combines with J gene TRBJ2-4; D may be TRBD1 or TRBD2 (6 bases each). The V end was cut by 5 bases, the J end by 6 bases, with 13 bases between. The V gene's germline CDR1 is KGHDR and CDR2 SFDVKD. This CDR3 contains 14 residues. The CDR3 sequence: CATSGPGAVNIQYF. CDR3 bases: TGTGCCACCAGTGGTCCGGGGGCTGTAAACATTCAGTACTTC.

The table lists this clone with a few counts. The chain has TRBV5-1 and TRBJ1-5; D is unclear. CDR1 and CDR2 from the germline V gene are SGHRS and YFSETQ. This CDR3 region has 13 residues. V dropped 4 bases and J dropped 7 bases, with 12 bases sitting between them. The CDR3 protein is CASSAAPGQPQHF. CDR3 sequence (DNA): TGCGCCAGCAGCGCGGCCCCGGGGCAGCCCCAGCATTTT.

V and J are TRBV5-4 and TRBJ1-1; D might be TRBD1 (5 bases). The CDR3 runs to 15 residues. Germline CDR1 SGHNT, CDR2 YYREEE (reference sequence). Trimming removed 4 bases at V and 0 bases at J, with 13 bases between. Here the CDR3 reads CASSPGWGLNTEAFF. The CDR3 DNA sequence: TGTGCCAGCAGCCCCGGGTGGGGCCTGAACACTGAAGCTTTCTTT.

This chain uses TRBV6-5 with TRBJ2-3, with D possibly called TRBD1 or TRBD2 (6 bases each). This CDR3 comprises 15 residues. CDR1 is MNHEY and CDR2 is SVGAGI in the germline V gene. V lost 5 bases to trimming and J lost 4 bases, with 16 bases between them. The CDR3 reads CASSLEGGYSDTQYF. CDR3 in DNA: TGTGCCAGCAGTCTGGAGGGGGGATACTCAGATACGCAGTATTTT.

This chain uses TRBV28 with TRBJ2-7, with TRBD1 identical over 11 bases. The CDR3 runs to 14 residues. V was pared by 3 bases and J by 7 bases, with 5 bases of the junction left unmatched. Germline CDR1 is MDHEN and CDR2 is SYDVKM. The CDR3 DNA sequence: TGTGCCAGCAGTTTTGGGACAGGGGGGTTAGAGCAGTACTTC. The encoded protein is CASSFGTGGLEQYF.

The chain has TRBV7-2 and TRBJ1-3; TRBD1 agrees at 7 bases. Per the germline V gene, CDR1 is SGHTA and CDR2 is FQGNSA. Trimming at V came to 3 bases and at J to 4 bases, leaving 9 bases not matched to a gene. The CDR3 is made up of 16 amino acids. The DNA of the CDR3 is TGTGCCAGCAGCTTGGGGCAGGGGGTGAGAGGAAACACCATATATTTT. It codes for CASSLGQGVRGNTIYF.

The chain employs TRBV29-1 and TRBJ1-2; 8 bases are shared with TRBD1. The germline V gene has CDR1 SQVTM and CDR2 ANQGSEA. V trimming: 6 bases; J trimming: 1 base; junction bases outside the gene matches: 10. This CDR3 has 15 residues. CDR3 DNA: TGCAGCGTGGTACTCCCCGGACAGGGTAACTATGGCTACACCTTC. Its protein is CSVVLPGQGNYGYTF. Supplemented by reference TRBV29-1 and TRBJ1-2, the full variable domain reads SAVISQKPSRDICQRGTSLTIQCQVDSQVTMMFWYRQQPGQSLTLIATANQGSEATYESGFVIDKFPISRPNLTFSTLTVSNMSPEDSSIYLCSVVLPGQGNYGYTFGSGTRLTVV.

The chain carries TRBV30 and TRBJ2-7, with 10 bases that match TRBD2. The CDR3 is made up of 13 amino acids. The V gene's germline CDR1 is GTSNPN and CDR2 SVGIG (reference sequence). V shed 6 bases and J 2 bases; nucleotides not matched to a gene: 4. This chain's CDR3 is CACEAGGAYEQYF. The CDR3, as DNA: TGTGCCTGCGAAGCGGGAGGGGCCTACGAGCAGTACTTC.

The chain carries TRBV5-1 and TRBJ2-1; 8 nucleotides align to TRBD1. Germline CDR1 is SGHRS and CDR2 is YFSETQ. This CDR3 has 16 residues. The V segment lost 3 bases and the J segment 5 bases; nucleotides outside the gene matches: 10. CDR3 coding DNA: TGCGCCAGCAGCTCGCCTGGACAGGGCACCAACAATGAGCAGTTCTTC. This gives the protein CASSSPGQGTNNEQFF.

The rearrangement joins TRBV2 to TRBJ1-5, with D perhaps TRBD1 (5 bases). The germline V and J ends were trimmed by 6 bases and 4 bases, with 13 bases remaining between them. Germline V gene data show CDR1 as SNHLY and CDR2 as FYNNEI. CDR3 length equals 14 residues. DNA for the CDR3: TGTGCCAGCAGGGGGGACGGTTATAATCAGCCCCAGCATTTT. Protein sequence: CASRGDGYNQPQHF.

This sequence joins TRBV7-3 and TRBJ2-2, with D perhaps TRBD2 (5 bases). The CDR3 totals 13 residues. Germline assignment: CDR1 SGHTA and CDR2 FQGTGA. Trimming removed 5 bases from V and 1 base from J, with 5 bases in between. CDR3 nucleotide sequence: TGTGCCAGCAGCCGGGGGAACACCGGGGAGCTGTTTTTT. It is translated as CASSRGNTGELFF.

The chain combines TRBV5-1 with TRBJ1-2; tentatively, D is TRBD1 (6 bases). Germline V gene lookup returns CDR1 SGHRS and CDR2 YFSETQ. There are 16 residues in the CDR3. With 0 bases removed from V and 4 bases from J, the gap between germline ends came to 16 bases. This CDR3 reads CASSLAGGRGGYGYTF. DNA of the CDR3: TGCGCCAGCAGCTTGGCGGGAGGCAGGGGTGGCTATGGCTACACCTTC.

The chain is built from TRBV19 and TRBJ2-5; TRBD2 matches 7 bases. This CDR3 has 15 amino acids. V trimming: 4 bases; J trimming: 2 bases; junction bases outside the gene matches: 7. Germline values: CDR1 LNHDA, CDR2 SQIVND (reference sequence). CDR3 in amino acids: CASSKQAGIQETQYF. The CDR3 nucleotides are TGTGCCAGTAGTAAACAAGCGGGGATACAAGAGACCCAGTACTTC.

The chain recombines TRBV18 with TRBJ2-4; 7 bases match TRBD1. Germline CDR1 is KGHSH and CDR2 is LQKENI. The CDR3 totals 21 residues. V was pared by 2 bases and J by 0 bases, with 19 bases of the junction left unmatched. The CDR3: CASSPDRVRVLDGLAKNIQYF. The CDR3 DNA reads TGTGCCAGCTCACCAGACAGGGTAAGGGTTCTCGACGGATTAGCCAAAAACATTCAGTACTTC.

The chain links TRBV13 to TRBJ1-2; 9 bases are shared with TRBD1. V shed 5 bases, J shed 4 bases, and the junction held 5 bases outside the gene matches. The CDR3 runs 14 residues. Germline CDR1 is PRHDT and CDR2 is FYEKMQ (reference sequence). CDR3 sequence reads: CASSPGQGVYGYTF. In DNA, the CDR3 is TGTGCCAGCAGCCCGGGACAGGGAGTCTATGGCTACACCTTC.

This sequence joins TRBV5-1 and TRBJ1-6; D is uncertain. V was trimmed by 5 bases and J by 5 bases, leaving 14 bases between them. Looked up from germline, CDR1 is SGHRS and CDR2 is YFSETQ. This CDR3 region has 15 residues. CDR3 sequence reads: CASREQVQDNSPLHF. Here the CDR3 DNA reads TGCGCCAGCAGGGAGCAGGTCCAGGATAATTCACCCCTCCACTTT.

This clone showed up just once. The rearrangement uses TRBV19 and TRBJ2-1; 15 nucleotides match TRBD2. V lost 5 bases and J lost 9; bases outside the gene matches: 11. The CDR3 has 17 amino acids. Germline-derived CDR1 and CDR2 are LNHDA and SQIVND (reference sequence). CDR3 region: CASSQPGLAGGEGEQFF. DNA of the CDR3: TGTGCCAGTAGTCAGCCGGGACTAGCGGGGGGTGAGGGTGAGCAGTTCTTC.

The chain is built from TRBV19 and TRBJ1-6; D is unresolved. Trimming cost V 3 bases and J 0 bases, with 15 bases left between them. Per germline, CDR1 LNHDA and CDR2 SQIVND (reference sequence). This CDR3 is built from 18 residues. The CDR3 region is CASSIKRVTSSYNSPLHF. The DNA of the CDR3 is TGTGCCAGTAGTATTAAAAGGGTAACGAGCTCCTATAATTCACCCCTCCACTTT.

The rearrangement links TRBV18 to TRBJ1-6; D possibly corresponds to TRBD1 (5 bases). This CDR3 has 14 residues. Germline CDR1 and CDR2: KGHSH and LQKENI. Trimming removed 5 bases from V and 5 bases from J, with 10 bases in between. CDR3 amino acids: CASSVDNHNSPLHF. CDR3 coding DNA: TGTGCCAGCTCAGTGGACAATCATAATTCACCCCTCCACTTT.

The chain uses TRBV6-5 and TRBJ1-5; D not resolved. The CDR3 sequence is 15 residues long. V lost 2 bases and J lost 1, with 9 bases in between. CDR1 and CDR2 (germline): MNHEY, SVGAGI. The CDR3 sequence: CASSYNDQSNQPQHF. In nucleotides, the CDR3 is TGTGCCAGCAGTTACAACGACCAGAGCAATCAGCCCCAGCATTTT.

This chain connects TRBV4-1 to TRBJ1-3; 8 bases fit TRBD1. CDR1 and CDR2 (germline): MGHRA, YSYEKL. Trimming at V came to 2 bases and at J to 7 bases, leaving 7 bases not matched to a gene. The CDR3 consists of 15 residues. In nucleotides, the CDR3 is TGCGCCAGCAGCCAATCACAGGGGGTAGGGAACACCATATATTTT. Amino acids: CASSQSQGVGNTIYF.

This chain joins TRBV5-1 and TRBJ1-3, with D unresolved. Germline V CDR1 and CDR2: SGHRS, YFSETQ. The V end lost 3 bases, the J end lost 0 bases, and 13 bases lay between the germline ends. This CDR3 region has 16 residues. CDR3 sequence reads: CASSSGFRSSGNTIYF. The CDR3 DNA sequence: TGCGCCAGCAGCTCGGGTTTTAGGAGCTCTGGAAACACCATATATTTT.

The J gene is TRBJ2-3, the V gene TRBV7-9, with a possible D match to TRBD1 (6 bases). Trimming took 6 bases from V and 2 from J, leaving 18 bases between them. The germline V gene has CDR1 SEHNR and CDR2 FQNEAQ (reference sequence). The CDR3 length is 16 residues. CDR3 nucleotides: TGTGCCAGCAGTTTAACTCGGACAGCCTACACAGATACGCAGTATTTT. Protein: CASSLTRTAYTDTQYF.

The chain's CDR3 is CSASEQGYGYTF. The CDR3 DNA sequence: TGCAGTGCTAGTGAACAGGGTTATGGCTACACCTTC. The chain employs TRBV20-1 and TRBJ1-2; maybe TRBD1 (6 bases). Germline loops: CDR1 DFQATT, CDR2 SNEGSKA (reference sequence). The CDR3 is made up of 12 amino acids. Deletions cut 3 bases from V and 5 bases from J, with 10 bases between.

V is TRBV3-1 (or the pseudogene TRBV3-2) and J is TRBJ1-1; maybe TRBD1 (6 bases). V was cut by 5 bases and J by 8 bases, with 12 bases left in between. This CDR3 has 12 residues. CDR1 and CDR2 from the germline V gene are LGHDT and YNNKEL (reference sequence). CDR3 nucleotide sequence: TGTGCCAGCAGCGCCACAGGGAGAGAAGCTTTCTTT. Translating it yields CASSATGREAFF.